This TCR beta chain came from a study of vaccination effects on CD4 cells after COVID-19. Sequencing was performed with immunoSEQ multiplex PCR; in TCRdb, only in-frame clones are kept and a portion is missing. This sample has 40,000 to 45,000 clones; around 80% occur once, and the top ten carry roughly 3.6%. This CDR3 has 17 residues. V lost 0 bases and J lost 1; bases outside the gene matches: 3. Germline assignment: CDR1 SGHRS and CDR2 YFSETQ. Study-level results: Clonal contraction was marked in infection- and vaccine-induced clones late after vaccination.

Cells that had been cultured for 9 to 10 days were the source of isolated CD4+ T cells. The person acquired a PCR-confirmed SARS-CoV-2 infection between March and December 2020. All study participants received two doses of BNT162b2 or mRNA-1273 vaccine. On this clone: What it binds is not known.

The sequence came from a human donor who had a prior SARS-CoV-2 infection. The material sequenced was CD4+ T cells from PBMCs cultured without peptide, taken after COVID-19 vaccination. The chain carries TRBV5-1 and TRBJ2-3; 12 positions agree with TRBD2. CDR3 in amino acids: CASSLGLAGARTDTQYF. CDR3 sequence (DNA): TGCGCCAGCAGCTTGGGACTAGCGGGGGCCCGCACAGATACGCAGTATTTT. Looking up the rest from reference TRBV5-1 and TRBJ2-3 gives the full variable domain: KAGVTQTPRYLIKTRGQQVTLSCSPISGHRSVSWYQQTPGQGLQFLFEYFSETQRNKGNFPGRFSGRQFSNSRSEMNVSTLELGDSALYLCASSLGLAGARTDTQYFGPGTRLTVL.